Following are 10 T cell receptor beta chains from one sample sequenced in a study of shared clonotypes between healthy human individuals. Profiling relied on immunoSEQ multiplex PCR, and the TCRdb table lists in-frame clones only, not all of them. The data contain more than 900,000 clones, about four fifths of them seen just once; the ten biggest clones take up 0.6% to 0.75%. The sequenced sample was memory CD4+ T cells from PBMCs. Subset of the sample: CD45RA-negative fraction. The receptor source for this set is a man between 18 and 35 years old in good health. Some clones in this sample may be carry-over from other donors' samples.

This clone was recorded a few times. The gene calls are TRBV18 and TRBJ2-3; D uncertain. The germline V gene encodes CDR1 KGHSH and CDR2 LQKENI. Trimming stripped 0 bases from V and 5 bases from J, with 6 bases between. CDR3 size: 13 residues. CDR3 sequence: CASSPPEVDTQYF. CDR3 nucleotide sequence: TGTGCCAGCTCACCACCGGAAGTAGATACGCAGTATTTT.

This clone has at least ten counts. J is TRBJ1-2 and V is TRBV7-8; possible D gene TRBD1, 5 bases. The CDR3 contains 13 residues. The V end was cut by 5 bases, the J end by 5 bases, with 12 bases between. CDR1 is SGHVS and CDR2 is FQNEAQ in the germline V gene. CDR3: CASSKAGLYGYTF. The CDR3 DNA reads TGTGCCAGCAGCAAAGCAGGGTTGTATGGCTACACCTTC. The whole variable domain, filled in from reference TRBV7-8 and TRBJ1-2, reads GAGVSQSPRYKVAKRGQDVALRCDPISGHVSLFWYQQALGQGPEFLTYFQNEAQLDKSGLPSDRFFAERPEGSVSTLKIQRTQQEDSAVYLCASSKAGLYGYTFGSGTRLTVV.

The chain recombines TRBV10-3 with TRBJ1-1, with no clear D. Trimming pared 3 bases from V and 5 bases from J, leaving 10 bases between. CDR3 length: 13 amino acids. Germline V gene lookup returns CDR1 ENHRY and CDR2 SYGVKD. The CDR3 spells CAISETKGTEAFF. DNA of the CDR3: TGTGCCATCAGTGAAACGAAAGGGACTGAAGCTTTCTTT.

The table lists this clone with a few counts. V gene TRBV5-8 combines with J gene TRBJ2-1; D gene uncertain. The CDR3 length is 15 residues. The germline CDR1 and CDR2 sequences are SGHTS and YDEGEE. The germline V and J ends were trimmed by 0 bases and 0 bases, with 7 bases remaining between them. CDR3: CASSLGFSSYNEQFF. In nucleotides, the CDR3 is TGTGCCAGCAGCTTGGGATTCAGCTCCTACAATGAGCAGTTCTTC.

This clone was observed at least ten times. The chain employs TRBV21-1 and TRBJ1-1. TRBV21-1 represents a pseudogene. The CDR3 runs to 14 residues. The CDR3: CASSSFGRNTEAFF. The CDR3 nucleotides are TGTGCCAGCAGCTCCTTCGGACGAAACACTGAAGCTTTCTTT.

The V gene is TRBV2, the J gene TRBJ2-1; 10 nucleotides align to TRBD2. CDR3 size: 18 residues. CDR1 and CDR2 from the germline V gene are SNHLY and FYNNEI. The ends lost 6 bases at V and 4 bases at J; junction bases unmatched: 15. As DNA, the CDR3 is TGTGCCAGCAGCGCGGGACTAGCGAGGGGAGGAGGGTACAATGAGCAGTTCTTC. Translation: CASSAGLARGGGYNEQFF.

The CDR3 spells CASSDQTGGYTDTQYF. The DNA for the CDR3 is TGTGCCAGCAGTGATCAGACAGGGGGCTACACAGATACGCAGTATTTT. V and J are TRBV6-1 and TRBJ2-3, with TRBD1 matching 10 bases. The V and J ends lost 3 bases and 2 bases, in that order; junction bases with no gene match: 5. Looked up from germline, CDR1 is MNHNS and CDR2 is SASEGT. The CDR3 is 16 residues long.

At least ten counts were recorded for this clone. Other nucleotide sequences in the sample specify the same CDR3. V gene TRBV2 combines with J gene TRBJ1-5; possibly TRBD1 for D (6 bases). Trimming shortened V by 4 bases and J by 5 bases, and 12 bases separated the two germline ends. Germline V CDR1 and CDR2: SNHLY, FYNNEI. The CDR3 runs to 14 residues. The chain's CDR3 is CASSVQGSHQPQHF. DNA for the CDR3: TGTGCCAGCAGTGTACAGGGATCCCATCAGCCCCAGCATTTT.

With regard to this clone: Distinct nucleotide sequences in the sample also encode this CDR3. V gene TRBV9 combines with J gene TRBJ1-4; weak D call: TRBD1 (6 bases). Looked up from germline, CDR1 is SGDLS and CDR2 is YYNGEE. This CDR3 is 13 amino acids long. Between the trimmed V and J ends, which lost 6 bases and 5 bases, there was a span of 11 bases. The CDR3 loop is CASTRGANEKLFF. The CDR3 coding sequence is TGTGCCAGCACCAGGGGAGCCAATGAAAAACTGTTTTTT.

On this clone: Other nucleotide sequences from this sample produce the same CDR3. V gene TRBV7-9 combines with J gene TRBJ2-3; no clear D. Trimming removed 3 bases at V and 1 base at J, with 5 bases between. CDR3 length: 13 residues. CDR1 and CDR2 (germline): SEHNR, FQNEAQ (reference sequence). CDR3 loop: CASSFPRTDTQYF. CDR3 coding DNA: TGTGCCAGCAGCTTTCCGCGCACAGATACGCAGTATTTT.